This TCR beta chain was captured in a study of blood T cells in healthy people across ages. This CDR3 region has 13 residues. Trimming removed 6 bases from V and 4 bases from J, with 13 bases in between. Alongside a J-beta primer mix, a sample-barcoded 5' primer served in a second PCR lasting roughly 6 to 12 cycles. TCRdb used MiXCR to reprocess the 5' RACE reads, holding one entry per CDR3 protein. The table includes 850,000 or so distinct CDR3 sequences, under 35% detected once. The clonotype originates from a woman of 80 years or more in good health. The V and J genes are TRBV12-3 or TRBV12-4 and TRBJ2-7; D gene ambiguous. Sequenced: blood. This CDR3 is CASSPGEIYEQYF. The CDR3 bases are TGTGCCAGCAGCCCGGGCGAGATTTACGAGCAGTACTTC.